The source of this T cell receptor beta chain is a study of identical twins. The CDR3 loop spans 14 amino acids. Between the trimmed V and J ends, which lost 0 bases and 5 bases, there was a span of 8 bases. Germline values: CDR1 MNHEY, CDR2 SVGAGI. Study-level results: Twins' excess sharing was less marked for out-of-frame beta sequences. Within cord blood, abundant beta clonotypes carried fewer insertions, but memory repertoires showed no such trend. Analyses of zero insertions could be partly confounded by invariant MAIT and iNKT cells. Interpretation of the results relied on cross-sectional statistical analysis and not on following the same donors.

TCRdb passed the 5' RACE reads through MiXCR, listing each CDR3 protein once. The table lists hundreds of thousands of distinct CDR3 sequences, around 6.1% of them singletons. This clonotype was observed a few times. The antigen is not known. Sequences were obtained from naive T cells sorted from blood. This chain joins TRBV6-5 and TRBJ2-1, with D hard to call. The source is a man younger than 35 in good health. CDR3 sequence reads: CASSYSARHNEQFF. In nucleotides, the CDR3 is TGTGCCAGCAGTTACTCGGCGCGGCACAATGAGCAGTTCTTC.